The rows below give T cell receptor beta chains drawn from one sample of a study of cytomegalovirus exposure and HLA in healthy donors. Assay: immunoSEQ multiplex PCR; the TCRdb copy retains only in-frame clones and omits some. The sample totals roughly 100,000 clones. Sequenced: PBMCs. These receptors came from a woman aged 25 to 39 in good health and CMV-seronegative. Both conserved end residues are part of each CDR3. The D gene is left open where the match is weak.

V,J,D,CDR3,DNA
TRBV5-1,TRBJ2-5,.,CASSSLFTPGGETQYF,TGCGCCAGCAGCTCGTTATTTACACCCGGAGGGGAGACCCAGTACTTC
TRBV7-2,TRBJ2-1,TRBD2,CASSLVGILAISSYNEQFF,TGTGCCAGCAGCTTAGTCGGAATACTAGCGATCAGCTCCTACAATGAGCAGTTCTTC
TRBV6-5,TRBJ2-7,TRBD2,CASTSTGLADYEQYF,TGTGCCAGCACAAGTACCGGACTAGCGGACTACGAGCAGTACTTC
TRBV6-1,TRBJ2-5,TRBD1,CASSENTGGFETQYF,TGTGCCAGCAGTGAAAATACAGGGGGCTTTGAGACCCAGTACTTC
TRBV4-1,TRBJ1-5,TRBD1,CASSQDPGTVYSNQPQHF,TGCGCCAGCAGCCAAGATCCCGGGACAGTCTATAGCAATCAGCCCCAGCATTTT
TRBV14,TRBJ1-5,.,CASSGNGDQPQHF,TGTGCCAGCAGCGGGAACGGGGATCAGCCCCAGCATTTT
TRBV7-3,TRBJ1-5,.,CASSLTGRAPQHF,TGTGCCAGCAGCTTAACAGGGCGGGCGCCCCAGCATTTT
TRBV6-1,TRBJ2-4,.,CASSGRGFGAKNIQYF,TGTGCCAGCAGTGGACGGGGGTTTGGAGCCAAAAACATTCAGTACTTC
TRBV6-5,TRBJ1-6,TRBD1,CASSSQGNGSPLHF,TGTGCCAGCAGTTCACAGGGGAATGGTTCACCCCTCCACTTT
TRBV7-8,TRBJ2-7,TRBD1,CASSLVGGTGGSLEQYF,TGTGCCAGCAGCTTAGTAGGGGGGACAGGGGGATCTCTCGAGCAGTACTTC
TRBV29-1,TRBJ2-3,TRBD2,CSVPQTSGGAWGDTQYF,TGCAGCGTTCCCCAAACTAGCGGGGGGGCCTGGGGAGATACGCAGTATTTT